Sequencing of this T cell receptor beta chain was carried out in a study of cytotoxic CD8 clonotypes in ibrutinib-treated CLL. The CDR3 totals 14 residues. Germline loops: CDR1 SGHNT, CDR2 YENEEA. V gave up 3 bases and J gave up 2 bases, with 8 bases separating them. Using immunoSEQ multiplex PCR, the repertoire was profiled, and TCRdb retains in-frame clones only, with some absent. Here the sample spans about 300,000 clones, about 64% being singletons. Worth noting for this clone: Its target is not known.

General study results and limits: Clonality went up at the time of ibrutinib response, stayed stable in sustained remission, and later dropped back toward its baseline level at progression. Clonality correlated strongly with circulating CD8+ T cells and exceeded age-matched healthy donors at baseline.

The TCR was taken from a human donor with chronic lymphocytic leukemia. Sequences were derived from PBMCs, sampled after 36 months of ibrutinib treatment. The chain has TRBV11-3 and TRBJ1-3, with D possibly TRBD1 on 5 matching bases. CDR3 DNA: TGTGCCAGCAGCTTCGCGGGGCCTGGAAACACCATATATTTT. As protein: CASSFAGPGNTIYF.